Listed here are 16 T cell receptor beta chains from one sample, sequenced in a study of T cell repertoires in cytomegalovirus infection. The antigens these receptors bind are not known. TCRdb processed the reads anew with MiXCR; each CDR3 protein has one entry. The sample has hundreds of thousands of distinct CDR3 sequences; around a third are singletons. The sample in question was cultured CD8+ T cells from PBMCs, obtained from culture after CMV antigen stimulation. These receptors were collected from a human donor in good health (CMV status not recorded). Some clones in this sample may be carry-over from other donors' samples.

Comment on this clonotype: This may be a read error: a much more frequent sequence differs by one nucleotide. The chain combines TRBV6-5 with TRBJ2-1, with unresolved D. The CDR3 consists of 13 residues. Germline V CDR1 and CDR2: MNHEY, SVGAGI. V lost 0 bases and J 7 bases, leaving 7 bases between the germline ends. The CDR3 sequence is CASSYSGWNEQFF. In nucleotides, the CDR3 is TGTGCCAGCAGTTACTCGGGTTGGAATGAGCAGTTCTTC.

The chain couples TRBV5-1 to TRBJ2-1, with 11 positions matching TRBD2. This CDR3 spans 18 amino acids. Germline trimming cut 3 bases from V and 0 bases from J; bases unmatched to any gene: 8. Germline V gene data show CDR1 as SGHRS and CDR2 as YFSETQ. The CDR3, as DNA: TGCGCCAGCAGCTCCCGACTAGCGGGGAGGAGCTCCTACAATGAGCAGTTCTTC. Translation gives CASSSRLAGRSSYNEQFF. The full variable domain, with the rest looked up from reference TRBV5-1 and TRBJ2-1, is KAGVTQTPRYLIKTRGQQVTLSCSPISGHRSVSWYQQTPGQGLQFLFEYFSETQRNKGNFPGRFSGRQFSNSRSEMNVSTLELGDSALYLCASSSRLAGRSSYNEQFFGPGTRLTVL.

This clonotype was detected a few times. The chain joins TRBV12-3 or TRBV12-4 to TRBJ1-1; D is possibly TRBD1 (5 bases). CDR3 length: 13 amino acids. Trimming removed 5 bases at V and 4 bases at J, with 11 bases between. Here the CDR3 reads CASSPQGATEAFF. The CDR3 region has the DNA TGTGCCAGCAGTCCCCAGGGAGCCACTGAAGCTTTCTTT.

The chain is built from TRBV6-6 and TRBJ1-2; D ambiguous. The V end lost 2 bases, the J end lost 7 bases, and 14 bases lay between the germline ends. Germline CDR1 reads MNHNY; CDR2 reads SVGAGI (reference sequence). The CDR3 covers 14 residues. The CDR3 region is CASSYALLDGGYTF. DNA for the CDR3: TGTGCCAGCAGTTACGCCCTCTTGGACGGTGGCTACACCTTC.

This clonotype was counted a few times. CDR3 protein: CASSPFGTGGDGYTF. CDR3 nucleotides: TGTGCCAGCAGTCCCTTCGGGACAGGGGGCGATGGCTACACCTTC. This chain joins TRBV6-5 and TRBJ1-2, with 12 bases lining up with TRBD1. Unmatched junction bases numbered 7, after V lost 5 bases and J lost 6 bases. The CDR3 covers 15 residues. In germline, CDR1 is MNHEY, CDR2 SVGAGI.

This clonotype was seen at least ten times. The J gene is TRBJ1-1, the V gene TRBV6-6; tentatively, D is TRBD1 (6 bases). V was cut by 6 bases and J by 7 bases, with 21 bases left in between. The length of the CDR3 is 15 residues. Germline values: CDR1 MNHNY, CDR2 SVGAGI (reference sequence). CDR3 in amino acids: CASSLSLQGEFEAFF. For the CDR3, the DNA is TGTGCCAGCAGCCTATCCTTACAGGGAGAATTTGAAGCTTTCTTT.

The chain has TRBV2 and TRBJ2-7; unclear D gene. V was trimmed by 8 bases and J by 0 bases, leaving 14 bases between them. Germline V gives CDR1 SNHLY, CDR2 FYNNEI. This CDR3 comprises 14 residues. The CDR3 region is CASFFAVSSYEQYF. The CDR3 bases are TGTGCCAGCTTCTTCGCGGTGAGCTCCTACGAGCAGTACTTC.

The rearrangement joins TRBV11-1 to TRBJ1-1, with D possibly TRBD1 on 5 matching bases. CDR1 and CDR2 (germline): SGHAT, FQDESV (reference sequence). The CDR3 loop spans 18 amino acids. V was trimmed by 1 base and J by 1 base, leaving 19 bases between them. The CDR3 DNA reads as TGTGCCAGCAGCTTAGTAAGTCAAAGGGGCATCACGAACACTGAAGCTTTCTTT. Protein product: CASSLVSQRGITNTEAFF.

This clonotype has a single count. This chain links TRBV29-1 with TRBJ2-7; D is perhaps TRBD2 (5 bases). The CDR3 totals 13 residues. The ends were cut back, 7 bases at V and 0 bases at J, with 13 bases in the middle. The V gene's germline CDR1 is SQVTM and CDR2 ANQGSEA. CDR3: CSGKDGISYEQYF. As DNA, the CDR3 is TGCAGCGGAAAGGACGGGATCTCCTACGAGCAGTACTTC.

This clonotype was picked up a small number of times. This sequence joins TRBV6-2 or TRBV6-3 and TRBJ1-2; no clear D gene. Germline CDR1 is MNHEY and CDR2 is SVGEGT. Between the trimmed V and J ends, which lost 4 bases and 4 bases, there was a span of 19 bases. The CDR3 consists of 16 residues. The CDR3 bases are TGTGCCAGCAGTTCTCCCAATGAAATAGGACGCTATGGCTACACCTTC. Protein sequence: CASSSPNEIGRYGYTF.

This clonotype appeared many times. The genes are TRBV7-6 and TRBJ2-3; 11 bases agree with TRBD1. Trimming took 3 bases from V and 2 from J; bases not matched to a gene: 4. This CDR3 contains 16 residues. From germline, CDR1 is SGHVS and CDR2 FNYEAQ. The CDR3 region has the DNA TGTGCCAGCAGCTTGGGACAGGGGGTTTTCACAGATACGCAGTATTTT. Its translation is CASSLGQGVFTDTQYF.

This clonotype was picked up one time. The chain is built from TRBV28 and TRBJ1-6, with TRBD1 matching 7 bases. This CDR3 contains 15 residues. Losses at the gene ends were 5 bases for V and 2 bases for J; bases not matched to a gene: 3. The V gene's germline CDR1 is MDHEN and CDR2 SYDVKM. CDR3 nucleotide sequence: TGTGCCAGCAGTAAGGGGGCTGCCTATAATTCACCCCTCCACTTT. Translation: CASSKGAAYNSPLHF.

The V call is TRBV11-2, the J call TRBJ2-2; D perhaps matches TRBD1 (5 bases). Germline V gene sequence: CDR1 SGHAT, CDR2 FQNNGV. The CDR3 has 14 amino acids. With 5 bases removed from V and 4 bases from J, the gap between germline ends came to 11 bases. CDR3 DNA sequence: TGTGCCAGCAGCAGCGCAGGGCCCACCGGGGAGCTGTTTTTT. This sequence encodes CASSSAGPTGELFF. Complete variable domain (other parts from reference TRBV11-2 and TRBJ2-2): EAGVAQSPRYKIIEKRQSVAFWCNPISGHATLYWYQQILGQGPKLLIQFQNNGVVDDSQLPKDRFSAERLKGVDSTLKIQPAKLEDSAVYLCASSSAGPTGELFFGEGSRLTVL.

This clonotype was seen a handful of times. This rearrangement joins TRBV11-3 to TRBJ2-7; tentative D call: TRBD1 (6 bases). The CDR3 sequence is 13 residues long. Germline V gene sequence: CDR1 SGHNT, CDR2 YENEEA. Trimming left V 5 bases short and J 7 bases short, with 15 bases between. The CDR3 spells CASSRGGRGEQYF. The DNA for the CDR3 is TGTGCCAGCAGCCGTGGGGGCAGGGGTGAGCAGTACTTC. The full variable domain, its missing parts supplied by reference TRBV11-3 and TRBJ2-7, is EAGVVQSPRYKIIEKKQPVAFWCNPISGHNTLYWYLQNLGQGPELLIRYENEEAVDDSQLPKDRFSAERLKGVDSTLKIQPAELGDSAVYLCASSRGGRGEQYFGPGTRLTVT.

The rearrangement uses TRBV7-6 and TRBJ2-7; D may be TRBD1 (6 bases). The CDR3 consists of 14 residues. Germline-derived CDR1 and CDR2 are SGHVS and FNYEAQ. The germline V and J ends were trimmed by 1 base and 3 bases, with 10 bases remaining between them. The CDR3 DNA follows: TGTGCCAGCAGCTTAGAGGTGACAGGCTACGAGCAGTACTTC. It translates to CASSLEVTGYEQYF.

The chain employs TRBV10-3 and TRBJ1-2, with unresolved D. V was clipped by 0 bases and J by 6 bases, with 14 bases between them. The CDR3 sequence is 15 residues long. Germline CDR1 ENHRY, CDR2 SYGVKD. CDR3: CAISESPHARDGYTF. CDR3 DNA sequence: TGTGCCATCAGTGAGTCACCCCATGCTAGGGATGGCTACACCTTC.